This TCR beta chain was recorded in a study of cytomegalovirus exposure and HLA in healthy donors. In regard to this clone: As yet, its antigen is unknown.

The PCR used 60 Vbeta and 13 Jbeta primers. TCRdb's copy holds only in-frame clones and misses some; the assay was immunoSEQ multiplex PCR. The ten most abundant clones cover about 0.9% of a sample with about 200,000 clones. Points from the study as a whole: As was reported, the classifier diagnosed cytomegalovirus status with high specificity and sensitivity.

The TCR originated in a woman aged 25 to 39 in good health and CMV-seropositive. The sequenced sample was PBMCs.

The CDR3 spells CASSPDRDQPQHF. DNA for the CDR3: TGTGCCAGCAGCCCCGACAGGGATCAGCCCCAGCATTTT. The chain joins TRBV6-5 to TRBJ1-5; 7 bases match TRBD1. V dropped 6 bases and J dropped 5; count of bases not matched to a gene: 4. This CDR3 comprises 13 residues. The germline CDR1 and CDR2 sequences are MNHEY and SVGAGI.